The subject of this entry is one TCR beta chain. Its antigen is as yet unknown. The sample belongs to a study of CD8 T cells in ankylosing spondylitis. Study-level findings and limits: Within ankylosing spondylitis blood, a TCR beta motif made up of eight highly homologous variants appeared to be characteristic. Disease-linked clones had a CD8+ phenotype and relatively low frequency in peripheral blood. Prior work had noted some motif variants in reactive arthritis blood and synovial fluid.

MiXCR was run by TCRdb on the 5' RACE reads, yielding one entry per CDR3 protein. The table shows approximately 300,000 distinct CDR3 sequences, with around 8% occurring only once. This CDR3 contains 16 residues. CDR1 SGHRS and CDR2 YFSETQ come from the germline V gene. The V and J ends lost 3 bases and 5 bases respectively, with 20 bases between them. This sequence was found in a male donor with ankylosing spondylitis. The V and J genes are TRBV5-1 and TRBJ2-5, with D possibly TRBD2 on 5 matching bases. Sequencing was done on a sample of blood, either unsorted or a sorted T cell fraction (not recorded which). The CDR3 region has the DNA TGCGCCAGCAGCTCGTACGGAGGCATCTATGCGGAGACCCAGTACTTC. It is translated as CASSSYGGIYAETQYF.